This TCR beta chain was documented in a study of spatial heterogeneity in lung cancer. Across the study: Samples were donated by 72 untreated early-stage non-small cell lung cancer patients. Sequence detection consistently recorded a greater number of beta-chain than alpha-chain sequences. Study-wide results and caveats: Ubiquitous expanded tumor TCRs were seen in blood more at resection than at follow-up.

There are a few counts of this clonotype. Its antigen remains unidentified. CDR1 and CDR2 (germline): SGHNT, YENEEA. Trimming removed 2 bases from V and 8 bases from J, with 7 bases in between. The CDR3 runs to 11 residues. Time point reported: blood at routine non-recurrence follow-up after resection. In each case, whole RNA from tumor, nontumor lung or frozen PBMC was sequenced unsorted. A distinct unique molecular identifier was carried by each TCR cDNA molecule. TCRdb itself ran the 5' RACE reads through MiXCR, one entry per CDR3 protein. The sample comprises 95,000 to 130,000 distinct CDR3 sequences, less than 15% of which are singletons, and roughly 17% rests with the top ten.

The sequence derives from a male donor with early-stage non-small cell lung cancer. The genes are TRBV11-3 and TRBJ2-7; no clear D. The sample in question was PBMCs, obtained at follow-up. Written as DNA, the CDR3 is TGTGCCAGCAGCTTATCGGTCCAGCAGTACTTC. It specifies CASSLSVQQYF. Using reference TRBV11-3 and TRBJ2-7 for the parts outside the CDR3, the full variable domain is EAGVVQSPRYKIIEKKQPVAFWCNPISGHNTLYWYLQNLGQGPELLIRYENEEAVDDSQLPKDRFSAERLKGVDSTLKIQPAELGDSAVYLCASSLSVQQYFGPGTRLTVT.